This T cell receptor (beta chain) was documented in a study of shared clonotypes between healthy human individuals. For the study at large: Three plates each covered CD4 naive and memory; CD8 naive two, CD8 memory one.

Into CD45RA+ naive and CD45RA-negative memory subsets, the CD4+ cells were split. On this clone: A much more abundant neighbour one base away suggests this may be a read error.

The genomic DNA of each subset was split evenly across several immunoSEQ plates. TCRdb's copy holds only in-frame clones and misses some; the assay was immunoSEQ multiplex PCR. The sample has 1 million to 1.3 million clones; approximately 80% are singletons. V dropped 1 base and J dropped 2; count of bases not matched to a gene: 8. Germline V gene sequence: CDR1 LGHNA, CDR2 YSLEER. The CDR3 sequence is 16 residues long. The chain recombines TRBV4-3 with TRBJ2-7; 7 bases align to TRBD2. This TCR was sampled from a man aged 18 to 35 in good health. Some clones in this sample may be carry-over from other donors' samples. The sequenced material came from memory CD4+ T cells from PBMCs. Subset given: CD45RA-negative fraction. This chain's CDR3 is CASSQVPRGGPYEQYF. The CDR3 DNA sequence: TGCGCCAGCAGCCAAGTCCCCCGCGGGGGTCCCTACGAGCAGTACTTC.